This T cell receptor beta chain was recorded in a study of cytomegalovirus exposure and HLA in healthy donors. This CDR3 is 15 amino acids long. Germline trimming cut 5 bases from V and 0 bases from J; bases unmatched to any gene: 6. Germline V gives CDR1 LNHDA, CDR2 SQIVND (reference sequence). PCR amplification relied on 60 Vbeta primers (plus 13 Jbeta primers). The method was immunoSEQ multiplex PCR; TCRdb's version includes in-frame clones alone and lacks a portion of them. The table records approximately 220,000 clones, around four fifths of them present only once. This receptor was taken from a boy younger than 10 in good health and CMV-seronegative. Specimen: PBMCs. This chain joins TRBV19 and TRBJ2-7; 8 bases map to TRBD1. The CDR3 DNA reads TGTGCCAGTAGTGACAGGGGCGACGCCTCCTACGAGCAGTACTTC. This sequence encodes CASSDRGDASYEQYF.